Presented here are 30 T cell receptor beta chains from one specimen sequenced in a study of OX40 agonist ivuxolimab in advanced cancers. Profiled with immunoSEQ multiplex PCR; TCRdb holds only in-frame clones, not every one. Among some 80,000 clones listed, roughly 92% were seen once. The material was CD4+ or CD8+ T cells sorted from blood, obtained in a trial of the OX40 agonist ivuxolimab. These receptors all come from an adult with an advanced solid tumor such as melanoma, head and neck, liver or kidney cancer.

The chain carries TRBV5-1 and TRBJ1-3; D not resolved. The V gene lost 3 bases and the J gene lost 2 bases, with 9 bases spanning the gap. This CDR3 is built from 14 residues. The germline V gene has CDR1 SGHRS and CDR2 YFSETQ. The CDR3 DNA follows: TGCGCCAGCAGCTATGACGGTACTGGAAACACCATATATTTT. Encoded protein: CASSYDGTGNTIYF.

This sequence joins TRBV7-6 and TRBJ2-5; 9 bases are shared with TRBD2. CDR3 length: 14 amino acids. The germline V gene has CDR1 SGHVS and CDR2 FNYEAQ. Trimming cost V 2 bases and J 5 bases; bases outside gene matches: 3. CDR3 sequence (DNA): TGTGCCAGCAGCTTACTAAGCGGGGGGGAGACCCAGTACTTC. It is translated as CASSLLSGGETQYF.

This clone came up once. The chain has TRBV2 and TRBJ2-2, with D tentatively TRBD1 or TRBD2 (5 bases each). V was pared by 7 bases and J by 1 base, with 13 bases between. Germline CDR1 is SNHLY and CDR2 is FYNNEI. The CDR3 has 15 amino acids. The CDR3 nucleotides read TGTGCCAGCATCCGGGACGGCAAGAACACCGGGGAGCTGTTTTTT. It encodes CASIRDGKNTGELFF. Full variable domain (remainder filled in from reference TRBV2 and TRBJ2-2): EPEVTQTPSHQVTQMGQEVILRCVPISNHLYFYWYRQILGQKVEFLVSFYNNEISEKSEIFDDQFSVERPDGSNFTLKIRSTKLEDSAMYFCASIRDGKNTGELFFGEGSRLTVL.

The rearrangement uses TRBV5-1 and TRBJ1-2; 8 bases are shared with TRBD1. The CDR3 has 13 residues. Trimming took 4 bases from V and 4 from J; bases not matched to a gene: 3. CDR1 is SGHRS, CDR2 YFSETQ, per germline. The CDR3 spells CASSETGVYGYTF. CDR3 bases: TGCGCCAGCAGCGAGACAGGGGTCTATGGCTACACCTTC.

This clone was detected once. The chain employs TRBV10-3 and TRBJ2-3; the match to TRBD2 covers 7 bases. Trimming cost V 8 bases and J 0 bases; bases outside gene matches: 11. This CDR3 contains 16 residues. Germline lookup yields CDR1 ENHRY and CDR2 SYGVKD. The DNA for the CDR3 is TGTGCCATCGCATCCACCAGCGGGGCTAGCACAGATACGCAGTATTTT. Protein product: CAIASTSGASTDTQYF.

The rearrangement joins TRBV6-1 to TRBJ2-7; no definite D call. CDR1 and CDR2 from the germline V gene are MNHNS and SASEGT. Trimming pared 6 bases from V and 6 bases from J, leaving 15 bases between. This CDR3 spans 13 amino acids. The CDR3 region is CASRKLQFSEQYF. In nucleotides, the CDR3 is TGTGCCAGCAGGAAACTACAGTTTTCCGAGCAGTACTTC.

This clone was recorded once. This sequence joins TRBV6-5 and TRBJ1-1; D is unclear. Trimming cost V 4 bases and J 4 bases, with 10 bases left between them. Germline V lookup: CDR1 MNHEY, CDR2 SVGAGI. This CDR3 has 13 residues. The CDR3 region is CASSSPVTTEAFF. DNA for the CDR3: TGTGCCAGCAGTTCGCCCGTGACCACTGAAGCTTTCTTT.

The chain employs TRBV7-9 and TRBJ2-7; TRBD1 matches 7 bases. CDR3 length: 15 amino acids. Germline CDR1 reads SEHNR; CDR2 reads FQNEAQ (reference sequence). V gave up 3 bases and J gave up 5 bases; unmatched junction bases: 10. CDR3 coding DNA: TGTGCCAGCAGCTTCTCTACAGGGGCGTGGCACGAGCAGTACTTC. It encodes CASSFSTGAWHEQYF.

The gene calls are TRBV6-5 and TRBJ1-1; 7 nucleotides agree with TRBD1. Germline CDR1 reads MNHEY; CDR2 reads SVGAGI. The CDR3 is 14 amino acids. Trimming cost V 6 bases and J 5 bases; bases outside gene matches: 9. CDR3 DNA: TGTGCCAGCAGCCCTATTGACAGGGAGACTGAAGCTTTCTTT. Amino acid sequence: CASSPIDRETEAFF.

The V call is TRBV2, the J call TRBJ1-1; a weak D match, TRBD1 (6 bases). Trimming removed 5 bases at V and 1 base at J, with 8 bases between. The CDR3 spans 13 residues. Germline CDR1 reads SNHLY; CDR2 reads FYNNEI. The CDR3 loop reads CASSSQGNTEAFF. The CDR3 region has the DNA TGTGCCAGCAGTTCACAGGGGAACACTGAAGCTTTCTTT.

The gene calls are TRBV19 and TRBJ2-3; no reliable D call. The germline V gene encodes CDR1 LNHDA and CDR2 SQIVND (reference sequence). Deletions cut 3 bases from V and 1 base from J, with 11 bases between. CDR3 length: 15 amino acids. The DNA for the CDR3 is TGTGCCAGTAGTATCTTCTTGGACCGCACAGATACGCAGTATTTT. This encodes CASSIFLDRTDTQYF.

The CDR3 DNA sequence: TGTGCCAGCCCCCGAGGCGGTCAAGAGACCCAGTACTTC. The encoded protein is CASPRGGQETQYF. This sequence joins TRBV18 and TRBJ2-5; D gene uncertain. The CDR3 length is 13 residues. Trimming left V 8 bases short and J 2 bases short, with 12 bases between. Germline lookup yields CDR1 KGHSH and CDR2 LQKENI.

The chain employs TRBV2 and TRBJ1-3; D not resolved. The V gene's germline CDR1 is SNHLY and CDR2 FYNNEI. The CDR3 totals 15 residues. The V and J ends lost 3 bases and 0 bases respectively, with 9 bases between them. This chain's CDR3 is CASSDTRYSGNTIYF. For the CDR3, the DNA is TGTGCCAGCAGTGACACACGATACTCTGGAAACACCATATATTTT.

The chain employs TRBV30 and TRBJ2-2; D unresolved. Germline CDR1 is GTSNPN and CDR2 is SVGIG (reference sequence). This CDR3 is 14 amino acids long. The V and J ends lost 0 bases and 6 bases respectively, with 11 bases between them. As DNA, the CDR3 is TGTGCCTGGAGTGTGTTGGCCGGCGCCGGGGAGCTGTTTTTT. Its translation: CAWSVLAGAGELFF.

The chain carries TRBV6-1 and TRBJ2-3; TRBD2 might be the D (5 bases). The V end was cut by 6 bases, the J end by 2 bases, with 12 bases between. This CDR3 is 14 amino acids long. Looked up from germline, CDR1 is MNHNS and CDR2 is SASEGT. This CDR3 reads CASRLGLNTDTQYF. The CDR3 nucleotides read TGTGCCAGCAGACTCGGACTTAACACAGATACGCAGTATTTT.

This chain links TRBV7-3 with TRBJ2-2, with TRBD1 matching over 7 bases. CDR1 and CDR2 from the germline V gene are SGHTA and FQGTGA. The CDR3 is made up of 16 amino acids. V gave up 0 bases and J gave up 5 bases; unmatched junction bases: 6. CDR3 in DNA: TGTGCCAGCAGCTTAACGAAGGCAGGGGGAACCGGGGAGCTGTTTTTT. This sequence encodes CASSLTKAGGTGELFF. Full variable domain (remainder filled in from reference TRBV7-3 and TRBJ2-2): GAGVSQTPSNKVTEKGKYVELRCDPISGHTALYWYRQSLGQGPEFLIYFQGTGAADDSGLPNDRFFAVRPEGSVSTLKIQRTERGDSAVYLCASSLTKAGGTGELFFGEGSRLTVL.

This clone has a single count. This chain links TRBV5-1 with TRBJ2-3, with 10 bases that match TRBD1. The CDR3 spans 15 residues. In germline, CDR1 is SGHRS, CDR2 YFSETQ. After removal of 4 bases from V and 6 bases from J, the junction contained 8 bases not matched to a gene. The CDR3 DNA reads as TGCGCCAGCAGCCGGGGGACAGGGGCTGGGGATACGCAGTATTTT. Translation: CASSRGTGAGDTQYF.

The chain is built from TRBV30 and TRBJ1-6, with 8 nucleotides matching TRBD1. The germline V gene has CDR1 GTSNPN and CDR2 SVGIG (reference sequence). The V segment lost 0 bases and the J segment 14 bases; nucleotides outside the gene matches: 12. The CDR3 loop spans 15 amino acids. CDR3 in DNA: TGTGCCTGGAGTGTACTAAAGGCAGGGGGCGGCTCCCTCCACTTT. Protein sequence: CAWSVLKAGGGSLHF.

Turning to this clone: One junction end does not reproduce the germline sequence, and a read error may be involved. The rearrangement uses TRBV7-7 and TRBJ2-2; maybe TRBD2 (6 bases). This CDR3 comprises 16 residues. The germline CDR1 and CDR2 sequences are SSHAT and FNYEAQ (reference sequence). The CDR3 region has the DNA TGTGCTAGCAGCTTAGGCGGGGTCGCGAACACCGGGGAGCTGTTTTTT. Protein product: CASSLGGVANTGELFF.

This clone was found a few times. The chain combines TRBV6-1 with TRBJ1-2, with 8 nucleotides matching TRBD1. The CDR3 runs 14 residues. Germline CDR1 is MNHNS and CDR2 is SASEGT. V dropped 6 bases and J dropped 3; count of bases not matched to a gene: 6. In nucleotides, the CDR3 is TGTGCCAGCAGCCTCGGACAGGGAGACTATGGCTACACCTTC. Translated: CASSLGQGDYGYTF.

The chain is built from TRBV7-9 and TRBJ2-1, with TRBD2 matching 9 bases. The germline CDR1 and CDR2 sequences are SEHNR and FQNEAQ (reference sequence). The CDR3 totals 15 residues. The trim removed 2 bases at V and 6 bases at J, leaving 5 bases unmatched. The CDR3, as DNA: TGTGCCAGCAGCTTAAGGTCTAGCGGGACCAATGAGCAGTTCTTC. This translates into CASSLRSSGTNEQFF.

This clone was observed a single time. This chain's CDR3 is CASSSGQGARFATNEKLFF. The CDR3 nucleotides are TGTGCCAGCAGTTCGGGACAGGGGGCCCGTTTTGCAACTAATGAAAAACTGTTTTTT. The chain is built from TRBV27 and TRBJ1-4; 12 bases are shared with TRBD1. This CDR3 region has 19 residues. Trimming took 4 bases from V and 0 from J; bases not matched to a gene: 9. The V gene's germline CDR1 is MNHEY and CDR2 SMNVEV (reference sequence).

The chain has TRBV6-6 and TRBJ1-4, with TRBD1 matching 11 bases. CDR1 and CDR2 (germline): MNHNY, SVGAGI (reference sequence). This CDR3 has 14 residues. V lost 6 bases to trimming and J lost 8 bases; unmatched junction nucleotides: 5. Written as DNA, the CDR3 is TGTGCCAGCAGCTGGGGACAGGGGGACGAAAAACTGTTTTTT. Translation: CASSWGQGDEKLFF.

This sequence joins TRBV18 and TRBJ1-1; no firm D call. This CDR3 region has 11 residues. The germline gives CDR1 KGHSH, CDR2 LQKENI. Trimming pared 4 bases from V and 5 bases from J, leaving 5 bases between. For the CDR3, the DNA is TGTGCCAGCTCACTCAAAACTGAAGCTTTCTTT. This codes for CASSLKTEAFF.

The V and J genes are TRBV11-2 and TRBJ2-1, with TRBD2 as a possible D gene (5 bases). Trimming cost V 3 bases and J 5 bases, with 14 bases left between them. Germline values: CDR1 SGHAT, CDR2 FQNNGV. The CDR3 has 15 amino acids. This chain's CDR3 is CASSLIPTGNNEQFF. CDR3 nucleotide sequence: TGTGCCAGCAGCTTGATCCCGACGGGAAACAATGAGCAGTTCTTC.

About this clone itself: This same CDR3 is encoded by further DNA sequences in the sample. The V gene is TRBV20-1, the J gene TRBJ1-2; D not resolved. This CDR3 region has 11 residues. The germline V gene has CDR1 DFQATT and CDR2 SNEGSKA (reference sequence). V lost 3 bases and J 7 bases, leaving 9 bases between the germline ends. The CDR3, as DNA: TGCAGTGCTAGTGCCGGGGTTGGCTACACCTTC. Translation: CSASAGVGYTF.

V is TRBV6-1 and J is TRBJ1-2, with no clear D. The CDR3 is 14 amino acids. CDR1 MNHNS and CDR2 SASEGT come from the germline V gene. Trimming shortened V by 5 bases and J by 0 bases, and 10 bases separated the two germline ends. The CDR3 DNA follows: TGTGCCAGCAGTTTAAGGTCAGCTAACTATGGCTACACCTTC. It is translated as CASSLRSANYGYTF.

This clone was recorded a few times. The chain joins TRBV27 to TRBJ2-7; D is possibly TRBD2 (6 bases). The CDR3 totals 15 residues. CDR1 and CDR2 (germline): MNHEY, SMNVEV (reference sequence). V dropped 4 bases and J dropped 3 bases, with 16 bases sitting between them. The CDR3 DNA reads TGTGCCAGCAGTTCCGTGGAGGGGTGGAACTACGAGCAGTACTTC. This encodes CASSSVEGWNYEQYF.

The chain combines TRBV19 with TRBJ2-1; 10 positions match TRBD2. V gave up 7 bases and J gave up 8 bases; unmatched junction bases: 20. CDR1 is LNHDA and CDR2 is SQIVND in the germline V gene (reference sequence). The CDR3 loop spans 18 amino acids. The CDR3: CASTMLGDPSGRSHEQFF. The DNA for the CDR3 is TGTGCCAGTACGATGCTAGGCGATCCTAGCGGGAGATCCCATGAGCAGTTCTTC.

In this sample, this clone turned up a few times. The chain uses TRBV5-6 and TRBJ1-2; D unclear. Trimming removed 1 base at V and 5 bases at J, with 9 bases between. Germline V gene data show CDR1 as SGHDT and CDR2 as YYEEEE. This CDR3 spans 13 amino acids. CDR3 sequence (DNA): TGTGCCAGCAGCTTGAACGGTTTGTATGGCTACACCTTC. Translation gives CASSLNGLYGYTF.